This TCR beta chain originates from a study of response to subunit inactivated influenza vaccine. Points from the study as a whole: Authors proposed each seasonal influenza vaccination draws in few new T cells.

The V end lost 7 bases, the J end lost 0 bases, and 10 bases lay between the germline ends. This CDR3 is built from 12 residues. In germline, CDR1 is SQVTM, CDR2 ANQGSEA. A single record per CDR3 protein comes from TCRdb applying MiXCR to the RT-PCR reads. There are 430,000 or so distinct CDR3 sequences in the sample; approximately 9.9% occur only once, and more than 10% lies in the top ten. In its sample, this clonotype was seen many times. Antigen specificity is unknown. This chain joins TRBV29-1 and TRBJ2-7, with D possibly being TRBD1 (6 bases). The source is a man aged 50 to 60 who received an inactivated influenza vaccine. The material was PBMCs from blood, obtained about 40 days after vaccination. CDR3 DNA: TGCAGCGCAAGGACAGTCTCCTACGAGCAGTACTTC. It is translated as CSARTVSYEQYF.